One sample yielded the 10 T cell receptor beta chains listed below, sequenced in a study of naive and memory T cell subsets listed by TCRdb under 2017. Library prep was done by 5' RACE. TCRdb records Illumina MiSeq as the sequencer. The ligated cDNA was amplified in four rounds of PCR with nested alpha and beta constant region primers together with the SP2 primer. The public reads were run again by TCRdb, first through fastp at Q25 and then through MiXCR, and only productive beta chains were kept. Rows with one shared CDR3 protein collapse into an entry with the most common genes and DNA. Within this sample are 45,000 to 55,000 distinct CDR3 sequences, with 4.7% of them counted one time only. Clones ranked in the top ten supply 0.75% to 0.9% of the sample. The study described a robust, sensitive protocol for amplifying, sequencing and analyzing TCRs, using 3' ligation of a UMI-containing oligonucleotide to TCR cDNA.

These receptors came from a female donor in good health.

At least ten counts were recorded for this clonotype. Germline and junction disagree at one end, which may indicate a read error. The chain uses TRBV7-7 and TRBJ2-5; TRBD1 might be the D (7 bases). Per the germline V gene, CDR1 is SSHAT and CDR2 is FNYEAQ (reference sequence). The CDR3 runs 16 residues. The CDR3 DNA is TGTGCTAGCAGCTTAGGAGCAGGGGGGATCCAAGAGACCCAGTACTTC. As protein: CASSLGAGGIQETQYF.

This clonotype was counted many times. CDR3 region: CASSLGSYNEQFF. For the CDR3, the DNA is TGTGCCAGCAGCTTAGGATCTTACAATGAGCAGTTCTTC. The gene calls are TRBV7-2 and TRBJ2-1; D uncertain. Germline V lookup: CDR1 SGHTA, CDR2 FQGNSA. Trimming removed 1 base at V and 4 bases at J, with 5 bases between. This CDR3 comprises 13 residues.

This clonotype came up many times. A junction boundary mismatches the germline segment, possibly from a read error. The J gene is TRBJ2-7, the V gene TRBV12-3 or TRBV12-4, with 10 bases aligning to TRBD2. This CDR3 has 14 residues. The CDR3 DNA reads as TGTGCCAGCAGTGTAGCGGGAGGTGGGATTGTGCAGTACTTC. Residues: CASSVAGGGIVQYF.

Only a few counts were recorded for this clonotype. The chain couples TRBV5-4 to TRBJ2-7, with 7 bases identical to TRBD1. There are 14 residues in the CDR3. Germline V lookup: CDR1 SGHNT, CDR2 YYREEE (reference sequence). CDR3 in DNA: TGTGCTGTCACGGCCCGGACAGGCTTAAACGAGCAGTACTTC. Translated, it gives CAVTARTGLNEQYF.

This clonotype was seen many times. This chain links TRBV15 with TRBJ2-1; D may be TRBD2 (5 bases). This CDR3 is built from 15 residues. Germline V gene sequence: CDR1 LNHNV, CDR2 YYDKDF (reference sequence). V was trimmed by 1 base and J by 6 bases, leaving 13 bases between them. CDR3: CATSRVSAGLNEQFF. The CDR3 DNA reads TGTGCCACCAGCAGAGTCTCCGCGGGCCTCAATGAGCAGTTCTTC.

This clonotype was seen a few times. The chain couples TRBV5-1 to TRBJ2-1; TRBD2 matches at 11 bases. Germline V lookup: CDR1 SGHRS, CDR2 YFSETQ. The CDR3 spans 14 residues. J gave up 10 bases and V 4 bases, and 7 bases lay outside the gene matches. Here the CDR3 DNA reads TGCGCCAGCAGCGAAGCCACTAGCGGGGGAGAGCAGTTCTTC. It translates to CASSEATSGGEQFF.

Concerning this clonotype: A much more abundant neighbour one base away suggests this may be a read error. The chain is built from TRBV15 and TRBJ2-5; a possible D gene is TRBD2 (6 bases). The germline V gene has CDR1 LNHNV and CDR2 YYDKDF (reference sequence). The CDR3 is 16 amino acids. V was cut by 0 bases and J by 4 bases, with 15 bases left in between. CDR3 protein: CATSRDRLVGGETQYF. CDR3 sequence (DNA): TGTGCCACCAGCAGAGATCGTCTGGTGGGAGGAGAGACCCAGTACTTC.

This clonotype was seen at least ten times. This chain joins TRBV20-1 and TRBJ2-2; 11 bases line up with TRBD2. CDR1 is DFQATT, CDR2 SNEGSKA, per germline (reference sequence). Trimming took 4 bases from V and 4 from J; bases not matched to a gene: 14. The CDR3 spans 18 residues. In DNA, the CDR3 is TGCAGTGCTAAATCCGGGACTAGCGGACCCCCGAGCACCGGGGAGCTGTTTTTT. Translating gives CSAKSGTSGPPSTGELFF.

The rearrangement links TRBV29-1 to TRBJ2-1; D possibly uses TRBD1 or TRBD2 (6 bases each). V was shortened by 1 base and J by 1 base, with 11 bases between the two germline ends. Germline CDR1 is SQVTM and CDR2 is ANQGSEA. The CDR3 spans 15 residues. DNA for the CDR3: TGCAGCGTTGAAGGGGGGGCTATTTCCTACAATGAGCAGTTCTTC. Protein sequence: CSVEGGAISYNEQFF.

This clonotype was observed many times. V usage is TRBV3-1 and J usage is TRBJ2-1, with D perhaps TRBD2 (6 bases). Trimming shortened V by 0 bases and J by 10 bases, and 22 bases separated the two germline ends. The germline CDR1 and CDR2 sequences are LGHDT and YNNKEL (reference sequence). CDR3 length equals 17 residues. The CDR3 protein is CASSQDRGLAPLREQFF. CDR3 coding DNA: TGTGCCAGCAGCCAAGATAGGGGCCTAGCGCCCTTGAGGGAGCAGTTCTTC.